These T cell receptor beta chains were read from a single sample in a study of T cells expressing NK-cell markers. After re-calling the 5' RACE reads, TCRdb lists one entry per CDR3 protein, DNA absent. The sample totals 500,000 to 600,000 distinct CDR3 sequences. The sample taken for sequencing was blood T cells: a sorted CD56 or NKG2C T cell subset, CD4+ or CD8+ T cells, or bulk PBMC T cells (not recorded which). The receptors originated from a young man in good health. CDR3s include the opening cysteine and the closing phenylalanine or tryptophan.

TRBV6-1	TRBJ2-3	CASRGFGGSTDTQYF
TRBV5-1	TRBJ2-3	CASSPLTGDTQYF
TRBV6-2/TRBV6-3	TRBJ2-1	CASSYGLGSEQFF
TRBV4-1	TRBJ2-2	CASSQTGQGYGGELFF
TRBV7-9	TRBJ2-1	CASSSLAAVYNEQFF
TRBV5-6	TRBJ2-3	CASKRSSGSTDTQYF
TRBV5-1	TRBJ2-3	CASSLGYGTSTDTQYF
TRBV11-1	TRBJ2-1	CASSLGQGDEQFF
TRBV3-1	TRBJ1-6	CASSQDQGVSPLHF
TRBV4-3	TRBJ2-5	CASSHDFGQVETQYF
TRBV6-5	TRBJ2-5	CASSQRPTLAGGKETQYF
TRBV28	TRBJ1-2	CASSYARAALYGYTF
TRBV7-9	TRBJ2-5	CASSLEGGVAETQYF
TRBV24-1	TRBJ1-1	CATRGGSGTEAFF
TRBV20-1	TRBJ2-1	CSANTGRTVYNEQFF
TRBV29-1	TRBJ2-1	CSVLDTYPSYNEQFF
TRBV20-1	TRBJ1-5	CSASISGAANQPQHF
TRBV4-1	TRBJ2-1	CASSQERMDNEQFF
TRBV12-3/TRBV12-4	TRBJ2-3	CASSRIIGGTDTQYF
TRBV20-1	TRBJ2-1	CSAIRAGGYNEQFF
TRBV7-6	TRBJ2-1	CASSFGPGRYNEQFF
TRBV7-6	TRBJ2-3	CASRRSRGSTDTQYF
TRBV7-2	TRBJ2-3	CASRLISDTQYF
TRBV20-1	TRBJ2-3	CSATAGLAGGPLLFDTQYF
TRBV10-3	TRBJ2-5	CAIRDPGLAEETQYF
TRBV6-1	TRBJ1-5	CATGQVSNQPQHF
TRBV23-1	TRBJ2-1	CAHLAGGSNEQFF
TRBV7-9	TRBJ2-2	CASSTTPRGELFF
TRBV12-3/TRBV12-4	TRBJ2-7	CASSASGQGHEQYF
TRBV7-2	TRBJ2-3	CASSLLVRSTDTQYF
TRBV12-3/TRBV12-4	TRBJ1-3	CATRRSGSGNTIYF
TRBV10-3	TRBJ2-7	CAISAPGLPTYEQYF
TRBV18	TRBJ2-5	CASSPRDTKQETQYF
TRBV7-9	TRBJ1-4	CASSSPGTKAEKLFF
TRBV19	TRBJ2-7	CASRTRDRGGEQYF
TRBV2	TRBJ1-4	CASSGQPTNEKLFF
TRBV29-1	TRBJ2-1	CSVTRGLGNEQFF
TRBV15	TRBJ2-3	CATSSLRHSGSTDTQYF
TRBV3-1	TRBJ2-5	CASSQDPGPETQYF
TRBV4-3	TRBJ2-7	CASSQELRTGGGYEQYF
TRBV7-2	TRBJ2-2	CASSPGLAGELFF
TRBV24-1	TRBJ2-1	CATSDGAAGRPYNEQFF
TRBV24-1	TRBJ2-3	CATSDLVSGTDTQYF
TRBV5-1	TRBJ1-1	CASSPTTGPVRNTEAFF
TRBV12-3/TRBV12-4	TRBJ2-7	CASTSLGQGHYEQYF
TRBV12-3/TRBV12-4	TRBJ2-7	CASSFRREEQYF
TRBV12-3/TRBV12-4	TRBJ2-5	CASRTLAGGRQETQYF
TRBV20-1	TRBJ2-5	CSAFPFSGSGETQYF
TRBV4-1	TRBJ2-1	CASSQLGEGYNEQFF
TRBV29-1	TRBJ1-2	CSAPGQGASGYTF
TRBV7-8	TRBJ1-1	CASIQGVTGEAFF
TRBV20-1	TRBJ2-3	CSASGTTGNTDTQYF
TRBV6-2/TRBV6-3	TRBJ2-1	CASSYPPTENNEQFF
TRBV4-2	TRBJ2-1	CASSHPSTGEQFF
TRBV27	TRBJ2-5	CASCSIDRGGETQYF
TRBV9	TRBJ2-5	CASTPVRRTSKETQYF
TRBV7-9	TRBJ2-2	CASSLPGQGGTGELFF
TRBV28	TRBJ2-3	CASSFLGVVGGNTDTQYF